This T cell receptor (beta chain) was sequenced during a study of cytomegalovirus exposure and HLA in healthy donors (dated by TCRdb to 2017 to 2019). Background for the entire study: According to an earlier analysis of 587 of the donors, 150 million to 200 million T cells yielded approximately 120 million unique TCR beta sequences and more than 250 Gb of sequence data. Approximately 310 gigabases of sequencing data and 70 million to 85 million unique TCR sequences were included in an early release covering over 600 HLA-typed donors. Of the roughly 400 genotyped donors, around 81% fell in the genetic ancestry cluster associated with self-reported Caucasian donors. The study was designed to test whether signatures of past pathogen exposure could be identified by cataloging public T cell receptors. The study profiled the T cell repertoires of some 610 subjects by immunosequencing and related them to cytomegalovirus serostatus. A separate validation cohort of roughly 130 different subjects was used in addition to the roughly 720-subject first cohort. High-throughput TCR immunosequencing, statistical association of individual TCRs with disease status, and machine learning were combined to predict cytomegalovirus infection status. In a later analysis, previously published TCR beta repertoires from 666 donors were re-analyzed and high-resolution HLA genotyping was added so that TCR occurrence patterns could be studied. In the later analysis, no new phenotypic data were used to find candidate immune exposures; instead, reliance was placed on TCR beta sequences and their occurrence across donors. In an earlier analysis of 587 of the donors, high-throughput TCR beta sequencing was used to judge whether each TCR beta V gene segment behaved as functional or pseudogenic. Alongside the repertoire data, information on donor age, sex, ethnicity and CMV serostatus was compiled. A later genetic analysis took genome-wide SNP genotypes for about three fifths of the 666 donors and used that subset as a discovery cohort. Every repertoire in the discovery cohort had been generated on one and the same sequencing platform. Both class I and class II loci were covered by HLA typing, at four-digit resolution. Typing coverage differed by locus: A, B, C, DRB1 and DQB1 were typed in about 620-640 donors, DQA1 in 500 to 550, DPA1 in some 610, and DPB1 in just under 480. Because of strong linkage in the cohort, roughly 5 DR-DQ haplotypes were treated as single units for association and clustering. Among around 400 genotyped donors of the cohort, an average of approximately 240,000 unique TCR beta nucleotide sequences was sequenced per donor, of which 15% to 20% were non-productive. Results the study describes overall, beyond this receptor: Correlated functional status among segregating V segments might be attributable to linkage disequilibrium, but an unknown experimental factor could not be ruled out. In a later analysis, most CMV-associated TCR beta chains were found to appear HLA-restricted, with HLA associations seemingly driven largely by CMV exposure. In a later genetic analysis, fewer N-insertions in productive TCRs were reported among donors in an Asian-associated ancestry cluster than the approximately 670-donor mean. In this cohort, only TCR beta chains were sequenced, and detectable features were limited by the absence of alpha or paired-chain data. Assigning TCR associations to individual alleles was difficult when HLA alleles, especially DR and DQ, strongly co-occurred. A later analysis reported that several top co-occurrence clusters appeared linked to parvovirus B19, influenza, CMV and Epstein-Barr virus. A later analysis found that HLA-associated TCR beta chains were more clonally expanded and had lower generation probabilities than equally common non-associated chains. A few of the identified cytomegalovirus-associated TCR beta chains were confirmed in vitro to be specific for cytomegalovirus antigens. Presence/absence analyses assumed roughly uniform sequencing depth across donors, an assumption that may not hold. Because counts were too low, roughly 16 rarely observed V segments, including chromosome 9 orphons, were left out of the earlier analysis of a few hundred of the donors. Across donors, most TCR sequences were observed very rarely, whereas some public TCRs were present in many individuals. CMV serostatus was the only immune exposure information available for the cohort. Some IMGT-functional V segments, including TRBV6-2 and TRBV6-3, could not be told apart with the 87-base-pair reads, so those segments were excluded. In a later genetic analysis, a missense DCLRE1C variant was associated with V-gene and J-gene trimming of TCR beta chains, and the association was replicated in an independent cohort. Broadly in line with IMGT annotations, most TCR beta V segments showed up in productive rearrangements about 87% or about 30% of the time in an earlier analysis of 587 of the donors. At a false discovery rate of 0.05, a later analysis linked 16,000 or so TCR beta sequences to specific HLA alleles. Because HLA typing was missing for some donors at each locus, association tests included only the typed subset. A further reported finding was that TCR beta sequences accurately predicted the HLA-A and HLA-B alleles for most subjects in the first cohort. The study listed 164 TCR beta chains as associated with cytomegalovirus. A later analysis found that TCR association rates varied across HLA loci, with DRB1 alleles showing the most associated TCRs and HLA-C alleles the fewest. The classifier was reported to diagnose cytomegalovirus status with high specificity and sensitivity in both the original cohort and the validation cohort. It was suggested by the authors that the approach could potentially be generalized to other disease states and immunological phenotypes. A cluster of highly shared sequence variants was judged likely to be a technical artifact of the sequencing pipeline.

Notes on this clone: This receptor's antigen is unknown. No clone much larger than this one lies a single base away; base qualities are absent.

The cohort comprised several hundred healthy bone marrow donors. At the time of sampling, every cohort member was nominally healthy, though immune exposures that went unrecorded were likely present. The donor was CMV seronegative and was included in the group of a few hundred seronegative cohort members. Every donor gave a peripheral blood sample, and the peripheral blood mononuclear cells from that sample were used for TCR beta sequencing. Genomic DNA was extracted from the blood cell samples with the Qiagen DNeasy Blood Extraction Kit. Library preparation used the immunoSEQ multiplex PCR assay. For the multiplex PCR, a mixture combining 60 forward primers for TCR Vbeta segments and 13 reverse primers for TCR Jbeta segments was used. A multiplex PCR assay on genomic DNA amplified the CDR3 region of rearranged TCR beta genes. The amplified TCR beta libraries were sequenced on the Illumina HiSeq System as 87-base-pair reads. Turning to the authors' computational methods: Across the 666 repertoires, a later analysis counted 75 million to 90 million unique TCR beta chains, around 11 million of which were shared by at least two donors. Raw reads were error-corrected and collapsed into unique sequences by a nearest-neighbor algorithm in which closely related sequences were merged to remove PCR and sequencing errors. To assign V, D and J gene segments, CDR3 sequences were aligned to IMGT reference sequences. For a sequence to be retained, a match of at least six nucleotides to both a V gene segment and a J gene segment was required. A rearrangement counted as productive if the CDR3 had no stop codons and remained in frame with V and J, and every other rearrangement counted as non-productive. Following IMGT convention, CDR3 was defined as the stretch from the second conserved V-encoded cysteine up to the conserved J-encoded phenylalanine. The earlier analysis of about 590 of the donors excluded sequences that lacked an unambiguous match to a single V gene segment. In an earlier analysis of several hundred of the donors, V segments were called functional above 56.7% productive rearrangements and were called segregating when the between-donor standard deviation exceeded 5%. To diagnose cytomegalovirus status from the catalog of TCR beta chain sequences, a statistical classification framework was built. A later analysis assigned V and J genes by comparing TCR nucleotide sequences with IMGT/GENE-DB human TR gene sequences. Using the TCRdist pipeline, a later analysis assigned CDR3 sequences along with most-parsimonious VDJ recombination scenarios. In a later analysis, every TCR beta chain was defined by the combination of its CDR3 amino acid sequence and its V-gene family, and reads without a unique V-gene family were dropped. A later analysis removed 450 to 600 highly shared, low-generation-probability nucleotide sequences to deal with suspected cross-contamination and a sequencing artifact. For each public chain, a later analysis derived a clonal expansion index from normalized ranks of inferred template counts within each repertoire. Generation probabilities in a later analysis came from a VDJ recombination model fitted to out-of-frame rearrangements, and those results were checked against IGoR. Hypergeometric tests were used in a later analysis to score TCR-TCR, TCR-HLA and TCR-CMV co-occurrence, with a repertoire-size bias correction applied to the TCR pairs. A later analysis estimated false discovery rates by permuting HLA or CMV assignments 20 times. A later analysis grouped co-occurring TCRs with DBSCAN, adding TCRdist sequence similarity when clustering within HLA-allele-positive subsets. Repertoires with fewer than 30,000 or more than 120,000 public chains, plus five repertoires with anomalous nucleotide sharing, were excluded from co-occurrence clustering. TCRdb limited this immuneACCESS table to in-frame rearrangements with V and J called. A share of clones is missing; checked studies link under half to unresolved V genes, and the rest is unexplained. V and J calls and clone size are copied from that table; D and trimming were computed from the DNA. A total of about 160,000 clones appear in this sample, over 75% of them only once. Clones ranked in the top ten supply around 1.5% of the sample.

There are 12 amino acids in the CDR3, from cysteine to phenylalanine inclusive. Here the CDR3 DNA is all that survives: 36 bases in frame from base 1. V was cut back by 4 bases and J by 4 bases, leaving a gap of 5 bases between them. Per the germline V gene, SNHLY is the CDR1 and FYNNEI is the CDR2. The rearrangement joined TRBV2 to TRBJ1-3, with an unclear D gene assignment. The source of this sequence is a woman in her thirties in good health and CMV-seronegative. Source material: PBMCs. The CDR3 in this case is CASSVQGNTIYF. The nucleotide sequence reads TGTGCCAGCAGTGTACAGGGAAACACCATATATTTT.